Following are 14 T cell receptor beta chains from one sample sequenced in a study of somatic mutations in cytotoxic T cells in rheumatoid arthritis. TCRdb keeps only in-frame clones here, not all; method: immunoSEQ multiplex PCR. Among 11,000 or so clones listed, under 80% were seen once. Sequenced material: CD8+ T cells sorted from blood. These receptor sequences come from a man between 70 and 80 years old in good health.

The chain is built from TRBV27 and TRBJ1-1, with 8 bases identical to TRBD1. Losses at the gene ends were 5 bases for V and 8 bases for J; bases not matched to a gene: 7. CDR3 size: 13 residues. Germline V CDR1 and CDR2: MNHEY, SMNVEV (reference sequence). CDR3 residues: CASSDTGGLEAFF. The CDR3, as DNA: TGTGCCAGCAGTGATACAGGGGGACTCGAAGCTTTCTTT.

The V call is TRBV6-7, the J call TRBJ1-5; no firm D call. TRBV6-7 is sorted into the ORF group, with uncertain function. With 0 bases removed from V and 5 bases from J, the gap between germline ends came to 23 bases. This CDR3 contains 19 residues. The chain's CDR3 is CASSYSKQTLGPAHQPQHF. CDR3 DNA: TGTGCCAGCAGTTACTCTAAGCAGACTTTAGGACCAGCCCATCAGCCCCAGCATTTT.

This chain joins TRBV6-5 and TRBJ1-2; D might be TRBD1 (6 bases). V shed 3 bases and J shed 6 bases, with 14 bases lying between them. Per germline, CDR1 MNHEY and CDR2 SVGAGI. The CDR3 sequence is 14 residues long. Here the CDR3 reads CASSYLGGADGYTF. CDR3 in DNA: TGTGCCAGCAGTTATTTGGGGGGGGCGGATGGCTACACCTTC.

The CDR3, as DNA: TGTGCCAGCAGATCGACTAGTATGACCTACGAGCAGTACTTC. Its protein is CASRSTSMTYEQYF. The chain is built from TRBV6-5 and TRBJ2-7; possible D gene TRBD2, 6 bases. The V gene lost 6 bases and the J gene lost 2 bases, with 14 bases spanning the gap. Germline CDR1 MNHEY, CDR2 SVGAGI. This CDR3 has 14 amino acids.

In its sample, this clone was seen a few times. The V call is TRBV19, the J call TRBJ2-7, with 7 bases fitting TRBD2. Germline-derived CDR1 and CDR2 are LNHDA and SQIVND (reference sequence). Losses at the gene ends were 0 bases for V and 4 bases for J; bases not matched to a gene: 6. This CDR3 is 15 amino acids long. CDR3 coding DNA: TGTGCCAGTAGTATAGATGACAGCGGGAAATACGAGCAGTACTTC. Its translation is CASSIDDSGKYEQYF. The full variable domain, rest sourced from reference TRBV19 and TRBJ2-7, is DGGITQSPKYLFRKEGQNVTLSCEQNLNHDAMYWYRQDPGQGLRLIYYSQIVNDFQKGDIAEGYSVSREKKESFPLTVTSAQKNPTAFYLCASSIDDSGKYEQYFGPGTRLTVT.

There are a few counts of this clone. The rearrangement joins TRBV5-4 to TRBJ1-1; no clear D. The CDR3 is 12 residues long. V lost 7 bases to trimming and J lost 2 bases, with 9 bases between them. Germline CDR1 SGHNT, CDR2 YYREEE (reference sequence). In DNA, the CDR3 is TGTGCCAGCTTTGCAGGAAACACTGAAGCTTTCTTT. Translating it yields CASFAGNTEAFF.

This chain uses TRBV27 with TRBJ2-5; 7 positions agree with TRBD2. The V gene end was trimmed by 6 bases and the J gene end by 6 bases; junction bases not matched to a gene: 13. The CDR3 is made up of 15 amino acids. The germline gives CDR1 MNHEY, CDR2 SMNVEV (reference sequence). The CDR3 bases are TGTGCCAGCAGATTGAAAGGACTAGGGATGCAGACCCAGTACTTC. The encoded protein is CASRLKGLGMQTQYF.

The chain employs TRBV18 and TRBJ2-5, with D perhaps matching TRBD1 (5 bases). This CDR3 is built from 15 residues. Germline V gene sequence: CDR1 KGHSH, CDR2 LQKENI. The V gene lost 3 bases and the J gene lost 2 bases, with 13 bases spanning the gap. CDR3 residues: CASSPTQGTQETQYF. DNA of the CDR3: TGTGCCAGCTCACCGACGCAGGGTACACAAGAGACCCAGTACTTC.

The chain recombines TRBV28 with TRBJ2-5, with D possibly TRBD1 on 5 matching bases. Trimming left V 2 bases short and J 3 bases short, with 13 bases between. The germline V gene has CDR1 MDHEN and CDR2 SYDVKM. The CDR3 has 15 amino acids. CDR3 sequence: CASSLGAGQEETQYF. The CDR3 DNA is TGTGCCAGCAGTTTAGGGGCAGGGCAGGAAGAGACCCAGTACTTC.

The V and J genes are TRBV13 and TRBJ1-2; D perhaps matches TRBD1 (5 bases). The CDR3 sequence is 17 residues long. V was shortened by 6 bases and J by 4 bases, with 24 bases between the two germline ends. Germline-derived CDR1 and CDR2 are PRHDT and FYEKMQ (reference sequence). This chain's CDR3 is CASRSAGERRSGYGYTF. CDR3 bases: TGTGCCAGCAGGTCCGCGGGGGAGAGGAGGTCGGGCTATGGCTACACCTTC.

This sequence joins TRBV6-1 and TRBJ1-1; 8 bases fit TRBD1. Germline CDR1 and CDR2: MNHNS and SASEGT. The trim removed 2 bases at V and 7 bases at J, leaving 6 bases unmatched. The CDR3 consists of 14 residues. The CDR3 sequence: CASSEWGQEVEAFF. CDR3 nucleotides: TGTGCCAGCAGTGAATGGGGACAGGAGGTTGAAGCTTTCTTT.

V gene TRBV7-9 combines with J gene TRBJ2-5; TRBD2 agrees at 11 bases. Germline-derived CDR1 and CDR2 are SEHNR and FQNEAQ (reference sequence). With 4 bases clipped from V and 2 bases from J, the junction kept 3 bases outside the gene matches. The CDR3 runs to 15 residues. CDR3 DNA sequence: TGTGCCAGCAGCTGGACTAGCGGGTTACAAGAGACCCAGTACTTC. Translation: CASSWTSGLQETQYF. Looking up the rest from reference TRBV7-9 and TRBJ2-5 gives the full variable domain: DTGVSQNPRHKITKRGQNVTFRCDPISEHNRLYWYRQTLGQGPEFLTYFQNEAQLEKSRLLSDRFSAERPKGSFSTLEIQRTEQGDSAMYLCASSWTSGLQETQYFGPGTRLLVL.

V gene TRBV10-1 combines with J gene TRBJ2-2; D is possibly TRBD1 (5 bases). The length of the CDR3 is 13 residues. V was shortened by 3 bases and J by 3 bases, with 5 bases between the two germline ends. CDR1 and CDR2 from the germline V gene are WNHNN and SYGVQD (reference sequence). CDR3 in DNA: TGCGCCAGCAGTGAAGGGGACACCGGGGAGCTGTTTTTT. It specifies CASSEGDTGELFF.

There are a few counts of this clone. This rearrangement joins TRBV7-9 to TRBJ1-5; 7 bases are shared with TRBD1. The V segment lost 5 bases and the J segment 1 base; nucleotides outside the gene matches: 5. CDR3 length equals 15 residues. Germline lookup yields CDR1 SEHNR and CDR2 FQNEAQ (reference sequence). This CDR3 reads CASSIGQESNQPQHF. CDR3 bases: TGTGCCAGCAGCATTGGACAGGAGAGCAATCAGCCCCAGCATTTT.